The rows below give T cell receptor beta chains drawn from one sample of a study of beta chain features in type 1 diabetes. TCRdb keeps only in-frame clones here, not all; method: immunoSEQ multiplex PCR. Here the sample spans more than 30,000 clones, 64% being singletons. Sequencing was carried out using Tregs from blood. These receptors all stem from a woman aged 25 to 39 in good health. Both conserved end residues are part of each CDR3. Fields, in order: V gene, D gene, clone size, J gene, CDR3 length, CDR3 DNA, CDR3 protein. D genes are given only for firm matches. Clone sizes are given selectively: once, few, many, or a class where the clone is expanded.

V: TRBV2
D: TRBD1
size: few
J: TRBJ2-7
length: 15
DNA: TGTGCCAGCAGTCCCAAGTCGACAGGGCAATCCGAGCAGTACTTC
CDR3: CASSPKSTGQSEQYF

V: TRBV11-2
D: TRBD1
size: few
J: TRBJ2-7
length: 16
DNA: TGTGCCAGCAGCTTAGTCGGGACAGGGGGTTTCCACGAGCAGTACTTC
CDR3: CASSLVGTGGFHEQYF

V: TRBV29-1
D: TRBD2
size: -
J: TRBJ2-3
length: 14
DNA: TGCAGCTACCTAACGGGACTAGGTACAGGTACGCAGTATTTT
CDR3: CSYLTGLGTGTQYF

V: TRBV6-5
D: -
size: few
J: TRBJ2-7
length: 15
DNA: TGTGCCAGCAGACGAATCGGACTGACCGACTACGAGCAGTACTTC
CDR3: CASRRIGLTDYEQYF

V: TRBV9
D: -
size: -
J: TRBJ2-2
length: 13
DNA: TGTGCCAGCAGCCCTCGGACAGCCGGGGAGCTGTTTTTT
CDR3: CASSPRTAGELFF

V: TRBV14
D: -
size: -
J: TRBJ1-4
length: 14
DNA: TGTGCCAGCAGCCAAGTACTCAGGGGTGAAAAACTGTTTTTT
CDR3: CASSQVLRGEKLFF

V: TRBV6-1
D: TRBD1
size: medium-sized
J: TRBJ2-5
length: 12
DNA: TGTGCCAGCAAGACAGGGAGAGAGACCCAGTACTTC
CDR3: CASKTGRETQYF

V: TRBV30
D: -
size: -
J: TRBJ2-3
length: 14
DNA: TGTGCCTGGAGTGTACAATTGGGCACAGATACGCAGTATTTT
CDR3: CAWSVQLGTDTQYF

V: TRBV15
D: TRBD1
size: -
J: TRBJ2-2
length: 16
DNA: TGTGCCACCAGCAGAGGACAGGGCGGCTCGGCCGGGGAGCTGTTTTTT
CDR3: CATSRGQGGSAGELFF

V: TRBV5-1
D: TRBD2
size: -
J: TRBJ2-1
length: 16
DNA: TGCGCCAGCAGCGTCGGGACTAGCGGGTCGGACAATGAGCAGTTCTTC
CDR3: CASSVGTSGSDNEQFF

V: TRBV18
D: -
size: -
J: TRBJ2-1
length: 13
DNA: TGTGCCAGCTCACCACGGGGGGACAATGAGCAGTTCTTC
CDR3: CASSPRGDNEQFF

V: TRBV29-1
D: -
size: -
J: TRBJ2-2
length: 13
DNA: TGCAGCGGAGGTAGACAGTCCACCGGGGAGCTGTTTTTT
CDR3: CSGGRQSTGELFF

V: TRBV7-6
D: -
size: few
J: TRBJ2-5
length: 14
DNA: TGTGCCAGCTCGCGGGGGCTTTCCCAAGAGACCCAGTACTTC
CDR3: CASSRGLSQETQYF

V: TRBV2
D: TRBD1
size: few
J: TRBJ1-1
length: 14
DNA: TGTGCCAGCAGTGAACAGGGGGGTGGGACTGAAGCTTTCTTT
CDR3: CASSEQGGGTEAFF

V: TRBV5-1
D: TRBD2
size: -
J: TRBJ2-1
length: 16
DNA: TGCGCCAGCAGCTTGGCCTCTAGCGGCGCCTACAATGAGCAGTTCTTC
CDR3: CASSLASSGAYNEQFF

V: TRBV28
D: TRBD1
size: -
J: TRBJ2-7
length: 14
DNA: TGTGCCAGCAGAACCGGGACAGGGCCTAGCGAGCAGTACTTC
CDR3: CASRTGTGPSEQYF

V: TRBV6-6
D: TRBD1
size: -
J: TRBJ2-5
length: 16
DNA: TGTGCCAGCAGCGACAGGGCTAGGGGCACCAGGGAGACCCAGTACTTC
CDR3: CASSDRARGTRETQYF

V: TRBV11-2
D: -
size: -
J: TRBJ2-2
length: 14
DNA: TGTGCCAGCAGCTTGGGGGGAAACACCGGGGAGCTGTTTTTT
CDR3: CASSLGGNTGELFF

V: TRBV7-9
D: -
size: -
J: TRBJ1-1
length: 12
DNA: TGTGCCAGCAAGGGGGATAGCACTGAAGCTTTCTTT
CDR3: CASKGDSTEAFF

V: TRBV7-2
D: TRBD2
size: -
J: TRBJ2-3
length: 18
DNA: TGTGCCAGCAGCCTACGGACTAGCGGGAGTGCCCGCACAGATACGCAGTATTTT
CDR3: CASSLRTSGSARTDTQYF

V: TRBV28
D: -
size: -
J: TRBJ1-5
length: 19
DNA: TGTGCCAGCGCCTTCGGGCAGGGGAAGACAGCACTGGGCAATCAGCCCCAGCATTTT
CDR3: CASAFGQGKTALGNQPQHF

V: TRBV29-1
D: TRBD2
size: -
J: TRBJ2-1
length: 15
DNA: TGCAGCGTTGAAGAAACTAGCGGGAGGGACAATGAGCAGTTCTTC
CDR3: CSVEETSGRDNEQFF

V: TRBV28
D: TRBD2
size: few
J: TRBJ2-4
length: 16
DNA: TGTGCCAGCAGTTCCATAGCGGGTCTAGCCAAAAACATTCAGTACTTC
CDR3: CASSSIAGLAKNIQYF

V: TRBV7-2
D: TRBD1
size: few
J: TRBJ2-5
length: 15
DNA: TGTGCCAGCAGCTTGAGACAGGGTCGACAAGAGACCCAGTACTTC
CDR3: CASSLRQGRQETQYF

V: TRBV7-2
D: TRBD2
size: few
J: TRBJ2-1
length: 15
DNA: TGTGCCAGCAGCTTAGGGGCGGGAGGGCCTCATGAGCAGTTCTTC
CDR3: CASSLGAGGPHEQFF

V: TRBV18
D: -
size: -
J: TRBJ2-7
length: 14
DNA: TGTGCCAGCTCACTCGGGGGACAGCGCTACGAGCAGTACTTC
CDR3: CASSLGGQRYEQYF

V: TRBV6-1
D: -
size: -
J: TRBJ1-1
length: 12
DNA: TGTGCCAGCAGTAACCGGGACAAAAAAGCTTTCTTT
CDR3: CASSNRDKKAFF

V: TRBV18
D: -
size: -
J: TRBJ2-7
length: 13
DNA: TGTGCCAGCTCACCGGTGACAGACTACGAGCAGTACTTC
CDR3: CASSPVTDYEQYF

V: TRBV28
D: -
size: -
J: TRBJ2-2
length: 17
DNA: TGTGCCAGCAGTCCGCCCTCTTTTAGCTGGAGCACCGGGGAGCTGTTTTTT
CDR3: CASSPPSFSWSTGELFF

V: TRBV5-1
D: TRBD1
size: -
J: TRBJ2-7
length: 15
DNA: TGCGCCAGCAGCAACGGACAGGGGAGCTCCTACGAGCAGTACTTC
CDR3: CASSNGQGSSYEQYF

V: TRBV28
D: -
size: -
J: TRBJ1-4
length: 15
DNA: TGTGCCAGCAGTTTAATGGCAGGGGATCATGAAAAACTGTTTTTT
CDR3: CASSLMAGDHEKLFF

V: TRBV9
D: TRBD2
size: -
J: TRBJ2-5
length: 20
DNA: TGTGCCAGCAGCGTAGGGGCTGTGGGCTTTGGAATAGCGGGAGTTGAGACCCAGTACTTC
CDR3: CASSVGAVGFGIAGVETQYF

V: TRBV6-6
D: TRBD1
size: -
J: TRBJ1-5
length: 14
DNA: TGTGCCAGCGGTCGGACAGGGCACTATCAGCCCCAGCATTTT
CDR3: CASGRTGHYQPQHF

V: TRBV28
D: TRBD2
size: -
J: TRBJ2-1
length: 16
DNA: TGTGCCAGCAGTTCCGCGACTAGCGGGACCCACAATGAGCAGTTCTTC
CDR3: CASSSATSGTHNEQFF

V: TRBV5-4
D: -
size: once
J: TRBJ2-7
length: 13
DNA: TGTGCCAGCAGCTTCGGGAGCTCCTACGAGCAGTACTTC
CDR3: CASSFGSSYEQYF

V: TRBV5-4
D: TRBD1
size: medium-sized
J: TRBJ2-1
length: 16
DNA: TGTGCCAGCAGCTCTGTGGTGGCAGGGGGCCACAATGAGCAGTTCTTC
CDR3: CASSSVVAGGHNEQFF

V: TRBV7-8
D: -
size: once
J: TRBJ1-5
length: 14
DNA: TGTGCCAGCAGCTTAGGGCCCGGCAATCAGCCCCAGCATTTT
CDR3: CASSLGPGNQPQHF

V: TRBV7-9
D: -
size: few
J: TRBJ2-1
length: 17
DNA: TGTGCCAGCAGCTTCATCCCCTTAGCGGCAGCTGAGAATGAGCAGTTCTTC
CDR3: CASSFIPLAAAENEQFF

V: TRBV19
D: -
size: -
J: TRBJ2-2
length: 13
DNA: TGTGCCAGTAGTATAACTCCCACCGGGGAGCTGTTTTTT
CDR3: CASSITPTGELFF

V: TRBV29-1
D: -
size: -
J: TRBJ2-1
length: 11
DNA: TGCAGCGCCAGGACTGGGAATGAGCAGTTCTTC
CDR3: CSARTGNEQFF

V: TRBV6-5
D: TRBD1
size: few
J: TRBJ2-1
length: 16
DNA: TGTGCCAGCAGTTACTCTCGACGGGTGACAGGGAATGAGCAGTTCTTC
CDR3: CASSYSRRVTGNEQFF

V: TRBV19
D: -
size: once
J: TRBJ1-2
length: 14
DNA: TGTGCCAGTAGTATTGCGGTGGAAAACTATGGCTACACCTTC
CDR3: CASSIAVENYGYTF